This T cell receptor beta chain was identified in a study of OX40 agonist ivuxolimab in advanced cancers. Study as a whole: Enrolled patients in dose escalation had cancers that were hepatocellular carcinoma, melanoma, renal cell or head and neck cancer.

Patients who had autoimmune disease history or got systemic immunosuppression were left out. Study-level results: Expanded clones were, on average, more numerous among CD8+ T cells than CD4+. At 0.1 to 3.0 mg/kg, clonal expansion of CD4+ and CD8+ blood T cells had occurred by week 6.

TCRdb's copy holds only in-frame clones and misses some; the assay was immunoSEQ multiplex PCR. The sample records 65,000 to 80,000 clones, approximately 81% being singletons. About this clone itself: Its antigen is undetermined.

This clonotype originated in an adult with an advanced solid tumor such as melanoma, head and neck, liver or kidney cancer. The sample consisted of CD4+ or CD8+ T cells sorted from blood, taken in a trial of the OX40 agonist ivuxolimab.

The CDR3 region is CASSAGLATDTQYF. The CDR3 nucleotides are TGTGCCAGCAGTGCGGGGCTGGCGACAGATACGCAGTATTTT. The chain has TRBV2 and TRBJ2-3; D may match TRBD1 or TRBD2 (5 bases each). The germline V and J ends were trimmed by 4 bases and 3 bases, with 11 bases remaining between them. CDR1 and CDR2 (germline): SNHLY, FYNNEI. This CDR3 has 14 residues.